This TCR beta chain was sequenced for a study of shared clonotypes between healthy human individuals. CDR3 length: 12 residues. Trimming stripped 2 bases from V and 5 bases from J, with 9 bases between. Germline-derived CDR1 and CDR2 are GTSNPN and SVGIG (reference sequence). A CD45RA+ naive subset and a CD45RA-negative memory subset were split from CD4+ cells. Profiling relied on immunoSEQ multiplex PCR, and the TCRdb table lists in-frame clones only, not all of them. The data hold 2.3 million or so clones, with 85% to 95% observed a single time. Sequenced input: naive CD4+ T cells from PBMCs. Subset specified: CD45RA+ positively selected. The chain carries TRBV30 and TRBJ2-5; perhaps TRBD2 as D (7 bases). This clonotype was sampled from a young man in good health. Some clones in this sample may be carry-over from other donors' samples. The DNA for the CDR3 is TGTGCCTGGAGTAGGGGGGGTGAGACCCAGTACTTC. Residues: CAWSRGGETQYF. Drawing the rest from reference TRBV30 and TRBJ2-5, the complete variable domain is SQTIHQWPATLVQPVGSPLSLECTVEGTSNPNLYWYRQAAGRGLQLLFYSVGIGQISSEVPQNLSASRPQDRQFILSSKKLLLSDSGFYLCAWSRGGETQYFGPGTRLLVL.